This T cell receptor beta chain was retrieved from a study of regulatory T cells in long-lasting Graves disease. This clonotype was seen many times. Researchers made TCR beta libraries by using iRepertoire HTBI primers and running Arm-PCR on CDR3 regions. TCRdb independently ran MiXCR on the multiplex PCR reads; one entry per CDR3 protein. The sample lists around 420,000 distinct CDR3 sequences; roughly 16% were seen once. This CDR3 comprises 13 residues. V lost 11 bases to trimming and J lost 3 bases; unmatched junction nucleotides: 2. CDR1 is ENHRY, CDR2 SYGVKD, per germline. Time point described: newly diagnosed GD, antithyroid drugs for less than 3 months. From RNA extracted from PBMCs, the TCR library was made.

This sequence was found in a female donor with Graves disease. V and J are TRBV10-3 and TRBJ2-1, with 12 positions matching TRBD2. This sample comprised peripheral blood mononuclear cells (PBMCs), obtained at new diagnosis, from a patient treated with antithyroid drugs. CDR3 region: CAVLAGGYNEQFF. The CDR3 nucleotides are TGTGCCGTACTAGCGGGAGGCTACAATGAGCAGTTCTTC.